Presented here are 18 T cell receptor beta chains from one specimen sequenced in a study of radiation and T cells in renal cell carcinoma. Indicated time point: blood 2 weeks post-SBRT. Treatment reported: 15 Gy SBRT to primary tumor, nephrectomy 4 weeks later. Libraries were prepared by immunoSEQ multiplex PCR; TCRdb keeps only in-frame clonotypes and omits some of them. The table lists 20,000 to 30,000 clones, approximately 81% of them singletons. Source: blood, taken from a patient whose treatment included radiotherapy and nephrectomy. These receptors were obtained from a man aged 60 to 75 with renal cell carcinoma.

The chain recombines TRBV10-3 with TRBJ1-5; D call uncertain. Germline values: CDR1 ENHRY, CDR2 SYGVKD. V was clipped by 3 bases and J by 6 bases, with 12 bases between them. CDR3 length equals 14 residues. This CDR3 reads CAISEIPGSQPQHF. The CDR3 DNA reads as TGTGCCATCAGTGAAATTCCGGGCAGTCAGCCCCAGCATTTT.

The genes are TRBV5-1 and TRBJ2-5; the D gene is possibly TRBD2 (7 bases). V shed 4 bases and J shed 3 bases, with 16 bases lying between them. Germline V lookup: CDR1 SGHRS, CDR2 YFSETQ. This CDR3 is 15 amino acids long. The CDR3 protein is CASSRDNGRKETQYF. The CDR3 DNA is TGCGCCAGCAGCCGGGACAACGGGAGGAAAGAGACCCAGTACTTC.

The chain recombines TRBV5-8 with TRBJ2-7; perhaps TRBD2 as D (5 bases). Between the trimmed V and J ends, which lost 3 bases and 0 bases, there was a span of 19 bases. This CDR3 comprises 17 residues. Germline CDR1 and CDR2: SGHTS and YDEGEE. The CDR3 reads CASSSSRGTESSYEQYF. CDR3 sequence (DNA): TGTGCCAGCAGCTCTTCCCGGGGAACAGAAAGCTCCTACGAGCAGTACTTC.

This chain connects TRBV7-9 to TRBJ1-1, with TRBD1 matching 7 bases. Germline CDR1 and CDR2: SEHNR and FQNEAQ (reference sequence). The CDR3 has 15 amino acids. After removal of 7 bases from V and 0 bases from J, the junction contained 8 bases not matched to a gene. The CDR3 sequence is CASTRQGGVNTEAFF. The CDR3 coding sequence is TGTGCCAGCACCCGACAGGGAGGGGTGAACACTGAAGCTTTCTTT.

The rearrangement uses TRBV18 and TRBJ2-1; D gene unclear. This CDR3 contains 12 residues. Trimming stripped 3 bases from V and 11 bases from J, with 11 bases between. Germline CDR1 KGHSH, CDR2 LQKENI. The CDR3 coding sequence is TGTGCCAGCTCACCCCCCTCCCGGCAGCAGTTCTTC. Translated: CASSPPSRQQFF.

This sequence joins TRBV9 and TRBJ2-3; unclear D gene. The CDR3 runs to 14 residues. Trimming took off 5 bases at V and 4 bases at J, with 14 bases between the two ends. The germline gives CDR1 SGDLS, CDR2 YYNGEE. The CDR3: CASSKVGSADTQYF. The CDR3 bases are TGTGCCAGCAGTAAGGTGGGTTCTGCAGATACGCAGTATTTT.

This clone turned up a few times. The chain couples TRBV5-4 to TRBJ2-7; 10 bases map to TRBD1. The CDR3 length is 14 residues. V shed 4 bases, J shed 7 bases, and the junction held 8 bases outside the gene matches. Germline loops: CDR1 SGHNT, CDR2 YYREEE (reference sequence). The CDR3 DNA is TGTGCCAGCAGCGCCGGGACAGGGGTAGGAGAGCAGTACTTC. This encodes CASSAGTGVGEQYF.

The V and J genes are TRBV18 and TRBJ2-5; 8 nucleotides agree with TRBD1. This CDR3 region has 16 residues. Unmatched junction bases numbered 4, after V lost 1 base and J lost 0 bases. Germline assignment: CDR1 KGHSH and CDR2 LQKENI. CDR3 sequence (DNA): TGTGCCAGCTCACCACGGGACAGGAATTACCAAGAGACCCAGTACTTC. This sequence encodes CASSPRDRNYQETQYF.

The J gene is TRBJ2-3, the V gene TRBV4-3, with a tentative D call TRBD2 (6 bases). There are 16 residues in the CDR3. V was pared by 3 bases and J by 5 bases, with 18 bases between. CDR1 and CDR2 from the germline V gene are LGHNA and YSLEER. The CDR3 is CASSHGRRDMGDTQYF. For the CDR3, the DNA is TGCGCCAGCAGCCACGGGCGGCGGGATATGGGAGATACGCAGTATTTT.

The chain is built from TRBV27 and TRBJ1-1, with D perhaps matching TRBD1 (6 bases). This CDR3 has 17 amino acids. The V and J ends lost 2 bases and 4 bases respectively, with 20 bases between them. The germline V gene encodes CDR1 MNHEY and CDR2 SMNVEV (reference sequence). The CDR3 reads CASSLRWDAEGGTEAFF. As DNA, the CDR3 is TGTGCCAGCAGTTTAAGGTGGGATGCGGAGGGGGGCACTGAAGCTTTCTTT.

This sequence joins TRBV9 and TRBJ2-1; D call uncertain. Germline CDR1 is SGDLS and CDR2 is YYNGEE. V gave up 0 bases and J gave up 12 bases, with 19 bases separating them. The CDR3 consists of 15 residues. The CDR3 nucleotides are TGTGCCAGCAGCGTAGGCCCCTCCGGTGGATTTCGGCAGTTCTTC. Amino acid sequence: CASSVGPSGGFRQFF. Full variable domain (remainder filled in from reference TRBV9 and TRBJ2-1): DSGVTQTPKHLITATGQRVTLRCSPRSGDLSVYWYQQSLDQGLQFLIQYYNGEERAKGNILERFSAQQFPDLHSELNLSSLELGDSALYFCASSVGPSGGFRQFFGPGTRLTVL.

This clone was detected once. The gene calls are TRBV7-9 and TRBJ1-2, with D unresolved. Trimming cost V 3 bases and J 2 bases, with 7 bases left between them. This CDR3 is 13 amino acids long. The germline V gene has CDR1 SEHNR and CDR2 FQNEAQ (reference sequence). CDR3 nucleotide sequence: TGTGCCAGCAGCTTCCAGCCCAACTATGGCTACACCTTC. Encoded protein: CASSFQPNYGYTF.

The chain couples TRBV18 to TRBJ1-1; no reliable D call. There are 16 residues in the CDR3. V lost 4 bases to trimming and J lost 4 bases, with 19 bases between them. The germline V gene encodes CDR1 KGHSH and CDR2 LQKENI. CDR3 sequence (DNA): TGTGCCAGCTCACGCTTGCAGGAAATGGTGAGCACTGAAGCTTTCTTT. Translated: CASSRLQEMVSTEAFF. Supplemented by reference TRBV18 and TRBJ1-1, the full variable domain reads NAGVMQNPRHLVRRRGQEARLRCSPMKGHSHVYWYRQLPEEGLKFMVYLQKENIIDESGMPKERFSAEFPKEGPSILRIQQVVRGDSAAYFCASSRLQEMVSTEAFFGQGTRLTVV.

The chain uses TRBV11-1 and TRBJ1-4; D call uncertain. This CDR3 has 13 amino acids. The germline gives CDR1 SGHAT, CDR2 FQDESV (reference sequence). Trimming cost V 1 base and J 4 bases, with 4 bases left between them. The CDR3: CASSLDLNEKLFF. CDR3 DNA sequence: TGTGCCAGCAGCTTAGACCTTAATGAAAAACTGTTTTTT.

This chain links TRBV5-6 with TRBJ2-2; 7 positions agree with TRBD1. Germline-derived CDR1 and CDR2 are SGHDT and YYEEEE. The V and J ends lost 4 bases and 4 bases, in that order; junction bases with no gene match: 4. This CDR3 spans 14 amino acids. The CDR3 region is CASSMTGLTGELFF. The CDR3 DNA sequence: TGTGCCAGCAGCATGACAGGGCTCACCGGGGAGCTGTTTTTT.

The chain is built from TRBV7-2 and TRBJ2-5; TRBD2 agrees at 10 bases. The end of the DNA is better explained by TRBJ2-7, so the J call may be wrong. This CDR3 region has 15 residues. Per germline, CDR1 SGHTA and CDR2 FQGNSA. In nucleotides, the CDR3 is TGTGCCAGCAGCCCCCCTAGCGGGAGATCCTACGAGCAGTACTTC. This gives the protein CASSPPSGRSYEQYF.

The chain joins TRBV7-2 to TRBJ2-1; TRBD2 is a possible D gene (6 bases). Germline V gives CDR1 SGHTA, CDR2 FQGNSA. The V end lost 3 bases, the J end lost 6 bases, and 9 bases lay between the germline ends. The CDR3 has 13 residues. The CDR3 sequence: CASSLGRSNEQFF. DNA for the CDR3: TGTGCCAGCAGCTTGGGGAGGTCCAATGAGCAGTTCTTC.

This clone is classed as medium-sized (0.01 to 0.1%). J is TRBJ1-1 and V is TRBV19; 8 bases are shared with TRBD1. CDR3 length: 15 amino acids. Germline CDR1 LNHDA, CDR2 SQIVND (reference sequence). With V trimmed by 4 bases and J by 3 bases, 7 bases remained unmatched. CDR3 sequence reads: CASSTSDRGDTEAFF. The CDR3 region has the DNA TGTGCCAGTAGTACCTCTGACAGGGGCGACACTGAAGCTTTCTTT.